This T cell receptor beta chain was retrieved from a study of Graves' ophthalmopathy and Graves' hyperthyroidism. Findings and caveats of the study: A majority of expanded thyroid clonotypes exceeding 0.001 frequency were likewise present in blood.

V lost 1 base and J lost 1, with 10 bases in between. Germline-derived CDR1 and CDR2 are SEHNR and FQNEAQ (reference sequence). The CDR3 loop spans 15 amino acids. Amplification of TCR beta CDR3 regions used RNA transcripts. Second-round multiplex PCR followed a first-round RT-PCR using HTBI primers. TCRdb re-called the multiplex PCR reads through MiXCR, storing one row per CDR3 protein. The sample records approximately 640,000 distinct CDR3 sequences, 35% to 50% being singletons. This clonotype was detected ten times or more. Its specificity is not known. This chain uses TRBV7-9 with TRBJ2-5; no clear D. The sequence derives from an adult man with Graves' ophthalmopathy. Material for sequencing was peripheral blood. The CDR3, as DNA: TGTGCCAGCAGCTTAGGAACGGCAGCCCAAGAGACCCAGTACTTC. The encoded protein is CASSLGTAAQETQYF.